Ten or more counts support the clone carrying this T cell receptor beta chain. Its antigen remains unidentified. This record belongs to a study of cytomegalovirus exposure and HLA in healthy donors. Whole-study findings and limits: Cytomegalovirus status was reportedly diagnosed by the classifier with high sensitivity and specificity. Equally common other TCR beta chains were less clonally expanded than HLA-associated ones, a later analysis found.

60 Vbeta and 13 Jbeta primers were used in PCR. Per the original data handling: There were tens of millions of unique TCR beta chains by a later count, and about 11 million of them were shared. Some clones are missing from TCRdb's copy, which holds only in-frame ones; the method was immunoSEQ multiplex PCR. V, J and clone size derive from that table, while D and trimming were established from the DNA sequence. Here the sample spans roughly 250,000 clones, about 66% being singletons. This TCR was sampled from a female donor in good health and CMV-seronegative. Sequencing was carried out using PBMCs.

The CDR3 DNA is TGTGCCAGTTCGTACGCTCGGTCGGGGGGCTACGAGCAGTACTTC. The encoded protein is CASSYARSGGYEQYF. This chain links TRBV6-6 with TRBJ2-7; 7 positions match TRBD2. J was trimmed by 3 bases and V by 9 bases; bases with no gene match: 14. CDR3 length: 15 residues. The germline V gene encodes CDR1 MNHNY and CDR2 SVGAGI (reference sequence).